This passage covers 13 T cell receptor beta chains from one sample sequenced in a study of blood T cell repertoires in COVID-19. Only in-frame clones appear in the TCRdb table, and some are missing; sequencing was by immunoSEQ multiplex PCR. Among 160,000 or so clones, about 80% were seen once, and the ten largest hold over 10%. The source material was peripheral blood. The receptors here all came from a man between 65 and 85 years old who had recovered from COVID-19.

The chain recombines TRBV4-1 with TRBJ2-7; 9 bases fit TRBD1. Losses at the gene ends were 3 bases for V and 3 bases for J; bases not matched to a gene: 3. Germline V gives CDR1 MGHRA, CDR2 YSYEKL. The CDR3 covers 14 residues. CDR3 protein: CASSHRTGDYEQYF. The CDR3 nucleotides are TGCGCCAGCAGCCACCGGACAGGGGACTACGAGCAGTACTTC.

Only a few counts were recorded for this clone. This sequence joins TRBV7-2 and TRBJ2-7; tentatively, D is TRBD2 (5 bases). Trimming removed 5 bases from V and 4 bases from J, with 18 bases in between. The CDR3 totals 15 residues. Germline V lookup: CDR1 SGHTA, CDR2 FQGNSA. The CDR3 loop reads CASSKGAVLGYEQYF. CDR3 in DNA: TGTGCCAGCAGCAAGGGAGCGGTCCTAGGGTACGAGCAGTACTTC. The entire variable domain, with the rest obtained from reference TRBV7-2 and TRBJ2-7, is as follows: GAGVSQSPSNKVTEKGKDVELRCDPISGHTALYWYRQSLGQGLEFLIYFQGNSAPDKSGLPSDRFSAERTGGSVSTLTIQRTQQEDSAVYLCASSKGAVLGYEQYFGPGTRLTVT.

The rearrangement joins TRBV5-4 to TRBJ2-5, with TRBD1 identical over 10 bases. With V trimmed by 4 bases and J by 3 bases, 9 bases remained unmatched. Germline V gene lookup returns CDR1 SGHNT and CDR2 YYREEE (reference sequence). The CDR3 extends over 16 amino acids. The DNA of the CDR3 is TGTGCCAGCAGCGGGACAGGGGTGTTCACGGAAGAGACCCAGTACTTC. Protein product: CASSGTGVFTEETQYF.

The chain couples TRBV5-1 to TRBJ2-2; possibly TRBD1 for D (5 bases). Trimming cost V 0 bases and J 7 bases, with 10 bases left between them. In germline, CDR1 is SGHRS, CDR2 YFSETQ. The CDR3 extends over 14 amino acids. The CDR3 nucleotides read TGCGCCAGCAGCTTGGCGCCAGGGCACGGGGAGCTGTTTTTT. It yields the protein CASSLAPGHGELFF.

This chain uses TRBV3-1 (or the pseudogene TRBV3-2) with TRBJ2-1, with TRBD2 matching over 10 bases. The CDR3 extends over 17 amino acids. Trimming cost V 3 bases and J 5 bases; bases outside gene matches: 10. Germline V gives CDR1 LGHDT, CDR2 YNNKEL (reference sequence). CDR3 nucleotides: TGTGCCAGCAGCCAGTCCGACCTCAGCGGGAGGGACAATGAGCAGTTCTTC. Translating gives CASSQSDLSGRDNEQFF.

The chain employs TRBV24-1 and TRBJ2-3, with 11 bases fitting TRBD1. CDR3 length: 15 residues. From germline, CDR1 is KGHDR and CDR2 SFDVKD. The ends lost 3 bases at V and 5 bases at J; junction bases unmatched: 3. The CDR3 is CATSDRDRGLDTQYF. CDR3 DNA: TGTGCCACCAGTGATCGGGACAGGGGGTTAGATACGCAGTATTTT.

CDR3 in amino acids: CASSYGRGGELFF. CDR3 sequence (DNA): TGTGCCAGCAGCTACGGTCGAGGGGGCGAGCTGTTTTTT. The rearrangement joins TRBV5-6 to TRBJ2-2; 7 bases agree with TRBD1. Trimming removed 3 bases from V and 11 bases from J; junction bases left unmatched: 7. This CDR3 spans 13 amino acids. The germline CDR1 and CDR2 sequences are SGHDT and YYEEEE.

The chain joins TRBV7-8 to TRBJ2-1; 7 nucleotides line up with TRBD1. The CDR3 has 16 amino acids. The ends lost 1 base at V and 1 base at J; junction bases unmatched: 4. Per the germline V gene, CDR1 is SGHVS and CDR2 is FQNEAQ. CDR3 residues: CASSLGAGGSYNEQFF. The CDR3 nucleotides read TGTGCCAGCAGCTTAGGGGCAGGGGGTTCCTACAATGAGCAGTTCTTC.

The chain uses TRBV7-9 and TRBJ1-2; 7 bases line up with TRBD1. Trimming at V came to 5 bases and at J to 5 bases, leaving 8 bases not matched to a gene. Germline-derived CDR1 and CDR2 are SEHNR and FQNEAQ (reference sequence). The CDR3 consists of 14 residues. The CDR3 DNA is TGTGCCAGCAGCCCAATGGGACAGCTATATGGCTACACCTTC. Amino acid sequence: CASSPMGQLYGYTF.

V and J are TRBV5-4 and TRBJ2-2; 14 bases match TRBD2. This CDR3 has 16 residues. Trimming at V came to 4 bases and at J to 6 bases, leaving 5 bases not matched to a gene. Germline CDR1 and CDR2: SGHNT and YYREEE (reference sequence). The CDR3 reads CASSTGLAGVSGELFF. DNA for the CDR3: TGTGCCAGCAGCACGGGACTAGCGGGAGTTTCCGGGGAGCTGTTTTTT.

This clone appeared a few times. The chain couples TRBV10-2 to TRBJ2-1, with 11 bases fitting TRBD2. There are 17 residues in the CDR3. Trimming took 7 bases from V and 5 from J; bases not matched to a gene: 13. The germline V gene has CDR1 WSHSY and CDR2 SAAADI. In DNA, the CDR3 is TGCGCCAGCAAGGAGGGCCTACTAGCGGGAGACGACAATGAGCAGTTCTTC. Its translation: CASKEGLLAGDDNEQFF.

The CDR3 DNA reads as TGCGCCAGCAGCCAAGGACAGAACACCGGGGAGCTGTTTTTT. Translating gives CASSQGQNTGELFF. V and J are TRBV5-1 and TRBJ2-2, with D maybe TRBD1 (5 bases). The germline V and J ends were trimmed by 4 bases and 1 base, with 8 bases remaining between them. The CDR3 sequence is 14 residues long. Per the germline V gene, CDR1 is SGHRS and CDR2 is YFSETQ.

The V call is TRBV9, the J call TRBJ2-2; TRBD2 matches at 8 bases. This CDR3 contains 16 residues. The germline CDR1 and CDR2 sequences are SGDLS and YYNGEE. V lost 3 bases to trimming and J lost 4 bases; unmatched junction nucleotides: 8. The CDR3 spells CASSAGTSVGTGELFF. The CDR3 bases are TGTGCCAGCAGCGCGGGGACTAGTGTAGGCACCGGGGAGCTGTTTTTT.